The T cell receptor beta chain under discussion was sequenced for a study of blood T cell repertoires in COVID-19. The wider study: Acute and convalescent COVID-19 samples came from the United States, Italy and Spain. In each case, the material was cDNA or gDNA derived from T cells, B-cell-depleted T cells, or PBMCs.

V shed 1 base, J shed 5 bases, and the junction held 4 bases outside the gene matches. The V gene's germline CDR1 is SGHRS and CDR2 YFSETQ. This CDR3 spans 16 amino acids. This clone showed up just a few times. A Seattle source enrolled patients during active infection and followed them longitudinally. Original analysis: Reference gene primer amplification gave nucleated cell count estimates. The assay was immunoSEQ multiplex PCR, and TCRdb's table has in-frame clones only and misses some. Clone size and the V and J calls come from that table; the DNA yielded D and trimming. The repertoire has 300,000 to 400,000 clones, approximately 86% of them found once; the top ten carry approximately 9.4%.

Sequenced material: peripheral blood. The rearrangement links TRBV5-1 to TRBJ1-4; 11 bases are shared with TRBD1. This TCR came from a man younger than 40 with COVID-19, enrolled during active disease. The CDR3 loop is CASSLTGDRGNEKLFF. DNA of the CDR3: TGCGCCAGCAGCTTGACCGGGGACAGGGGGAATGAAAAACTGTTTTTT.